What follows describes a single TCR beta chain. Its specificity is unknown. The sample originates from a study of T cell repertoires and HLA-DP antigens. Study-level information: One stimulator alloantigen differed from self by one groove amino acid; the other by ten. Pre-culture CD4+ samples used about 1,100 ng DNA versus around 200 ng for CD137+CD4+ sorts.

The V gene lost 3 bases and the J gene lost 7 bases, with 19 bases spanning the gap. The CDR3 runs to 16 residues. Germline V gene lookup returns CDR1 SGHRS and CDR2 YFSETQ. This table comes from immunoSEQ multiplex PCR, and its TCRdb copy is limited to in-frame clones, with some not included. This table holds some 110,000 clones, approximately 92% found once. The sample taken for sequencing was CD4+ T cells from PBMCs. This rearrangement joins TRBV5-1 to TRBJ1-4; D is undetermined. The receptor comes from a woman aged 18-29 years in good health and CMV-seronegative. The CDR3 here is CASSSQWSFDVEKLFF. The DNA for the CDR3 is TGCGCCAGCAGCTCCCAATGGTCGTTTGACGTTGAAAAACTGTTTTTT. Full variable domain (rest looked up from reference TRBV5-1 and TRBJ1-4): KAGVTQTPRYLIKTRGQQVTLSCSPISGHRSVSWYQQTPGQGLQFLFEYFSETQRNKGNFPGRFSGRQFSNSRSEMNVSTLELGDSALYLCASSSQWSFDVEKLFFGSGTQLSVL.